The entry below gives a single T cell receptor (beta chain) sequence along with its context. The sample belongs to a study of blood T cell repertoires in COVID-19. Sequenced by immunoSEQ multiplex PCR; TCRdb stores in-frame clones only, minus some. The sample lists some 230,000 clones, approximately 80% occurring once. The germline CDR1 and CDR2 sequences are LGHNA and YNFKEQ. The CDR3 has 16 residues. V dropped 1 base and J dropped 8; count of bases not matched to a gene: 6. Sequences were obtained from peripheral blood. This receptor was identified in a woman aged 45-65 years with acute or convalescent COVID-19. This chain joins TRBV4-2 and TRBJ2-2, with TRBD2 identical over 11 bases. The CDR3, as DNA: TGTGCCAGCAGCCAAGGCCTAGCGGGGGGTTCGGGGGAGCTGTTTTTT. Its protein is CASSQGLAGGSGELFF.